This paragraph covers one T cell receptor beta chain sequence. Its antigen is unknown. Clones were sequenced by immunoSEQ multiplex PCR, and TCRdb holds only the in-frame ones, with some missing. The data contain roughly 9,300 clones, around 80% of them singletons. This specimen comes from a study of regulatory dendritic cells for organ transplantation. Regarding the study as a whole: Memory CD8+ T cells were the most oligoclonal; naive cells were highly diverse. The most alloreactive TCR clonotypes were found in resting memory CD8+ cells.

CFSE-labeled sorted T cells met regulatory or mature dendritic cells for four to five days. CD4+ or CD8+ T cells were sorted as naive CD45RA+ or memory CD45RO+. V lost 0 bases, J lost 2 bases, and 6 bases stayed unmatched. This CDR3 spans 19 amino acids. Germline CDR1 reads LGHNA; CDR2 reads YNFKEQ. The V and J genes are TRBV4-2 and TRBJ2-2, with 13 bases fitting TRBD2. Sequenced input: memory CD4+ T cells from blood cultured with dendritic cells. Subset indicated: CD45RO+ memory T cells. The clonotype comes from a human donor in good health. CDR3 DNA: TGTGCCAGCAGCCAAGAACCGACGGGACTAGCGGGAAACACCGGGGAGCTGTTTTTT. Protein product: CASSQEPTGLAGNTGELFF.